This T cell receptor (beta chain) was captured by sequencing in a study of blood T cell repertoires in COVID-19. The assay was immunoSEQ multiplex PCR, and TCRdb's table has in-frame clones only and misses some. The sample shows hundreds of thousands of clones, about 91% of them seen only once. The ends lost 6 bases at V and 3 bases at J; junction bases unmatched: 13. Germline CDR1 reads SGHRS; CDR2 reads YFSETQ. The length of the CDR3 is 16 residues. Seattle patients were enrolled while actively infected and followed longitudinally. Sequences were obtained from peripheral blood. This sequence originates from a woman aged 45-65 years with COVID-19, enrolled during active disease. The chain joins TRBV5-1 to TRBJ2-3, with 7 bases matching TRBD1. The CDR3 coding sequence is TGCGCCAGCACCCCCTTTAGACAGGGTGGGACAGATACGCAGTATTTT. Translation gives CASTPFRQGGTDTQYF. Full variable domain (outside the CDR3, taken from reference TRBV5-1 and TRBJ2-3): KAGVTQTPRYLIKTRGQQVTLSCSPISGHRSVSWYQQTPGQGLQFLFEYFSETQRNKGNFPGRFSGRQFSNSRSEMNVSTLELGDSALYLCASTPFRQGGTDTQYFGPGTRLTVL.